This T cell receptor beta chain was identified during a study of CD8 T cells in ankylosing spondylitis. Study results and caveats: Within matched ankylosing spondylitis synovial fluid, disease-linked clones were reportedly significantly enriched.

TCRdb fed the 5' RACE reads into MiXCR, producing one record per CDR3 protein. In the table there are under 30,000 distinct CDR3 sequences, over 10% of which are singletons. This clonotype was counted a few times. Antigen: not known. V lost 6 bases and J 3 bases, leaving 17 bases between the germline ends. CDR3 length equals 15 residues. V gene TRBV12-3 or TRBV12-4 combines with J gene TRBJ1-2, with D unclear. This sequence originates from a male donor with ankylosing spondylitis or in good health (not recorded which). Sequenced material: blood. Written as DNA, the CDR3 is TGTGCCAGCAGCCCAAACAGTACCCCCTACTATGGCTACACCTTC. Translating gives CASSPNSTPYYGYTF.